The T cell receptor (beta chain) under discussion was sequenced for a study of blood T cell repertoires in COVID-19. The germline V gene encodes CDR1 SGHTA and CDR2 FQGNSA. CDR3 length: 15 amino acids. V shed 4 bases, J shed 1 base, and the junction held 3 bases outside the gene matches. This clone was detected once. Sequenced by immunoSEQ multiplex PCR; TCRdb stores in-frame clones only, minus some. The table lists almost 250,000 clones, about 89% of them singletons. The V and J genes are TRBV7-2 and TRBJ1-5; TRBD1 matches 8 bases. This receptor was obtained from a woman aged 60-70 years who had recovered from COVID-19. The sequenced material came from peripheral blood. CDR3 sequence reads: CASSSYRGSNQPQHF. The CDR3 DNA is TGTGCCAGCAGCTCCTACAGGGGGAGCAATCAGCCCCAGCATTTT.